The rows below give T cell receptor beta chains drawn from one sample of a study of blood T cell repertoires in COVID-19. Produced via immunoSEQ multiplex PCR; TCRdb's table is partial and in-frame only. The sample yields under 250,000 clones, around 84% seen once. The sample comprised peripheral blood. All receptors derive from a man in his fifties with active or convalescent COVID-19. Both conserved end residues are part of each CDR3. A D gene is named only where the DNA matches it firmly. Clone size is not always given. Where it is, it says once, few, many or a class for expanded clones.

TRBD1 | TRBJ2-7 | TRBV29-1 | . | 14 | CSVEPRTGGYEQYF | TGCAGCGTTGAACCCAGGACAGGGGGTTACGAGCAGTACTTC
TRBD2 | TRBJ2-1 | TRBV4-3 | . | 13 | CASSPGLTDEQFF | TGCGCCAGCAGCCCGGGACTAACCGATGAGCAGTTCTTC
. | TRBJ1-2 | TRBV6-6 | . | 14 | CASSYSMAYYGYTF | TGTGCCAGCAGTTACTCGATGGCATACTATGGCTACACCTTC
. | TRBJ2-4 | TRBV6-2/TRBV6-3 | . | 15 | CASSYRGLAKNIQYF | TGTGCCAGCAGTTACAGGGGATTAGCCAAAAACATTCAGTACTTC
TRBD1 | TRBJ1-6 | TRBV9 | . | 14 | CASSARDRVSPLHF | TGTGCCAGCAGCGCCCGGGACAGGGTTTCACCCCTCCACTTT
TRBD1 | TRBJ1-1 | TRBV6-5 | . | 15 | CASSQLGQVDTEAFF | TGTGCCAGCAGTCAATTGGGACAGGTCGACACTGAAGCTTTCTTT
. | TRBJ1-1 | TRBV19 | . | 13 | CASSMPAAAEAFF | TGTGCCAGTAGTATGCCGGCGGCAGCTGAAGCTTTCTTT
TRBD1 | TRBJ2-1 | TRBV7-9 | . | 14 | CASSLAQGLNEQFF | TGTGCCAGCAGCTTAGCACAGGGGCTCAATGAGCAGTTCTTC
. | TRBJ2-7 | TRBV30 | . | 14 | CAWSVMDNFYEQYF | TGTGCCTGGAGTGTAATGGACAACTTCTACGAGCAGTACTTC
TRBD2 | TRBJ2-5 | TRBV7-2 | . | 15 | CASSLGTSSQGAQYF | TGTGCCAGCAGCTTAGGGACTAGCAGCCAAGGGGCCCAGTACTTC
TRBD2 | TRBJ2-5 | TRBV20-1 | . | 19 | CSASAVTSGALRRSETQYF | TGCAGTGCTAGTGCTGTGACTAGCGGGGCTTTACGCCGGTCGGAGACCCAGTACTTC
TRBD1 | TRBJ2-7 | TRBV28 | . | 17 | CASSSPLGQGANDEQYF | TGTGCCAGCAGTTCTCCCCTCGGACAGGGGGCAAACGACGAGCAGTACTTC
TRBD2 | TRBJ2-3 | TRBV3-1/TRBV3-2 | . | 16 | CASSPQTSGSTDTQYF | TGTGCCAGCAGCCCCCAGACTAGCGGGAGTACAGATACGCAGTATTTT
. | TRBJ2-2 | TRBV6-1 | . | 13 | CASSLVNTGELFF | TGTGCCAGCAGCCTAGTGAACACCGGGGAGCTGTTTTTT
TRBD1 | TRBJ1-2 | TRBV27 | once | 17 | CASSLLPGQGEDYGYTF | TGTGCCAGCAGTTTACTCCCCGGACAGGGGGAGGACTATGGCTACACCTTC
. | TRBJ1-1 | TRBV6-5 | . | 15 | CASSCLGTPVCEAFF | TGTGCCAGCAGTTGCTTAGGGACACCCGTTTGTGAAGCTTTCTTT
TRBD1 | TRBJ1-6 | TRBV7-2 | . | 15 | CASSLVGTANSPLHF | TGTGCCAGCAGCTTAGTCGGGACAGCGAATTCACCCCTCCACTTT
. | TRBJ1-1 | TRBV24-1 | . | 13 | CATSDAQGWDAFF | TGTGCCACCAGTGATGCACAGGGCTGGGACGCTTTCTTT
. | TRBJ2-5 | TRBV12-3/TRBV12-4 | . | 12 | CASLGGGETQYF | TGTGCCAGCCTCGGGGGAGGCGAGACCCAGTACTTC
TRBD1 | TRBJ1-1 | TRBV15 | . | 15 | CATSPRQGENTEAFF | TGTGCCACCAGCCCTCGACAGGGAGAGAACACTGAAGCTTTCTTT
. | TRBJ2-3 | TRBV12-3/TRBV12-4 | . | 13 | CASSFPGTDTQYF | TGTGCCAGCAGTTTCCCGGGCACAGATACGCAGTATTTT
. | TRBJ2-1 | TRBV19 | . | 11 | CASSISYEQFF | TGTGCCAGTAGTATTTCCTATGAGCAGTTCTTC
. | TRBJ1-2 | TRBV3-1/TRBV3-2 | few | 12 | CASPRGLNGYTF | TGTGCCAGCCCTAGGGGGTTAAATGGCTACACCTTC
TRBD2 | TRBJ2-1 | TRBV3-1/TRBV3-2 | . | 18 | CASSHTGKGLAGYNEQFF | TGTGCCAGCAGCCACACCGGAAAGGGACTAGCGGGATACAATGAGCAGTTCTTC
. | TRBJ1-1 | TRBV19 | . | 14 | CASSIATTNTEAFF | TGTGCCAGTAGTATAGCTACTACGAACACTGAAGCTTTCTTT
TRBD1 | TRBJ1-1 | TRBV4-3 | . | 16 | CASSQDTGDMDTEAFF | TGCGCCAGCAGCCAAGATACAGGGGACATGGACACTGAAGCTTTCTTT
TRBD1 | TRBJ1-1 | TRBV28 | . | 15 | CASSGTGRKRGEAFF | TGTGCCAGCAGTGGGACAGGGCGGAAAAGAGGTGAAGCTTTCTTT
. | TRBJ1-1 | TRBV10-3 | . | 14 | CAISVHGKNTEAFF | TGTGCCATCAGTGTTCACGGGAAGAACACTGAAGCTTTCTTT
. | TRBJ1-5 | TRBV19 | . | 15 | CASSPHRGGNQPQHF | TGTGCCAGTAGTCCCCATAGGGGTGGCAATCAGCCCCAGCATTTT
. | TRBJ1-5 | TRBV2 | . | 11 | CATYGGVRLHF | TGTGCCACCTACGGGGGTGTTAGGCTGCATTTT
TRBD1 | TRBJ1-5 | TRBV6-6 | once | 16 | CASSYTAGGSNQPQHF | TGTGCCAGCAGTTACACCGCAGGGGGAAGCAATCAGCCCCAGCATTTT
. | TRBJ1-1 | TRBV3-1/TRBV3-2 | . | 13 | CASSQGGGAWGFF | TGTGCCAGCAGCCAAGGGGGCGGGGCCTGGGGTTTCTTT
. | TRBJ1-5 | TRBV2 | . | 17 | CASSEVAPWEGNQPQHF | TGTGCCAGCAGTGAAGTCGCACCCTGGGAGGGCAATCAGCCCCAGCATTTT
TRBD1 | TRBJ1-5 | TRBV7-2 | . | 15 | CASSPGTGVNQPQHF | TGTGCCAGCAGCCCGGGGACAGGGGTCAATCAGCCCCAGCATTTT
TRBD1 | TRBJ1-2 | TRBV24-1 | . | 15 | CATSDPGQGRDGYTF | TGTGCCACCAGTGATCCGGGACAGGGGAGGGATGGCTACACCTTC
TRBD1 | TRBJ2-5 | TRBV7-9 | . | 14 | CASSETGGVETQYF | TGTGCCAGCAGCGAAACAGGGGGAGTCGAGACCCAGTACTTC
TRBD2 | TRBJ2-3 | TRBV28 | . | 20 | CASSLLLVNLAGGPSDTQYF | TGTGCCAGCAGTTTACTCCTCGTGAATCTAGCGGGAGGGCCCAGTGATACGCAGTATTTT
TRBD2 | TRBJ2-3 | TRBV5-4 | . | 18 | CASSLGSRLAASTDTQYF | TGTGCCAGCAGCTTGGGCTCCAGACTAGCGGCTAGCACAGATACGCAGTATTTT
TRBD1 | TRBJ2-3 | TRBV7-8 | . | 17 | CASSSPLTGKNPDTQYF | TGTGCCAGCAGCTCGCCCTTGACAGGGAAGAACCCAGATACGCAGTATTTT
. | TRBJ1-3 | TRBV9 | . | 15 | CASSATTGIGNTIYF | TGTGCCAGCAGCGCCACGACAGGAATTGGAAACACCATATATTTT
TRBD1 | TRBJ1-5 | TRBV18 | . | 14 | CASSPAGGRQPQHF | TGTGCCAGCTCACCGGCAGGGGGGCGGCAGCCCCAGCATTTT
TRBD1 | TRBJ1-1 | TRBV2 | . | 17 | CASSERKWKAGGVAAFF | TGTGCCAGCAGTGAAAGGAAATGGAAGGCAGGGGGCGTTGCAGCTTTCTTT
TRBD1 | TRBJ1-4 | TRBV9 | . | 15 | CASSVGQGRNEKLFF | TGTGCCAGCAGCGTAGGACAGGGAAGAAATGAAAAACTGTTTTTT
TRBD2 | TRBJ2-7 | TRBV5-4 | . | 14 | CASSLLAGAYEQYF | TGTGCCAGCAGCTTACTAGCGGGGGCCTACGAGCAGTACTTC
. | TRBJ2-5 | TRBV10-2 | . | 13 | CASSVQGRETQYF | TGCGCCAGCAGTGTGCAGGGCCGAGAGACCCAGTACTTC
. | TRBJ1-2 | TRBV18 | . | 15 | CASSPSTGRESGYTF | TGTGCCAGCTCACCATCGACAGGCAGGGAAAGTGGCTACACCTTC
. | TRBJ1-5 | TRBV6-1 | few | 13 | CASSERGNQPQHF | TGTGCCAGCAGTGAACGCGGCAATCAGCCCCAGCATTTT
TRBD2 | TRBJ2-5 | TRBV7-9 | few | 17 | CASSLSVASGVQETQYF | TGTGCCAGCAGCTTATCGGTTGCTAGCGGGGTGCAAGAGACCCAGTACTTC
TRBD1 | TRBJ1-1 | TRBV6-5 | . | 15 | CASSSHGQGNTEAFF | TGTGCCAGCAGTTCTCACGGACAGGGAAACACTGAAGCTTTCTTT